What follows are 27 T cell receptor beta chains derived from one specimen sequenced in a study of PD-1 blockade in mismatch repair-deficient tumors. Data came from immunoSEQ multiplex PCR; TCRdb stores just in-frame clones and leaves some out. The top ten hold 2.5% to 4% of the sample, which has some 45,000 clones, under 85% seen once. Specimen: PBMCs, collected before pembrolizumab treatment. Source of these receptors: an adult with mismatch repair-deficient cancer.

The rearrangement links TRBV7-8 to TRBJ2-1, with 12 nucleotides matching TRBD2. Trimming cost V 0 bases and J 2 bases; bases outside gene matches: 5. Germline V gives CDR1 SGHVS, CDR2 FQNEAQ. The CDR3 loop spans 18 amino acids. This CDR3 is CASSLALAGGGTYNEQFF. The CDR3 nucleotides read TGTGCCAGCAGCTTAGCCCTAGCGGGAGGGGGAACCTACAATGAGCAGTTCTTC.

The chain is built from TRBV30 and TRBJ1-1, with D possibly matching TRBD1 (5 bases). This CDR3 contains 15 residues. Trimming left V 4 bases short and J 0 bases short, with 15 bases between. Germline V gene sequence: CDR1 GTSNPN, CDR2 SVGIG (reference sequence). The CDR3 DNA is TGTGCCTGGACAGTCCGCAGGGCGATGAACACTGAAGCTTTCTTT. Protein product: CAWTVRRAMNTEAFF.

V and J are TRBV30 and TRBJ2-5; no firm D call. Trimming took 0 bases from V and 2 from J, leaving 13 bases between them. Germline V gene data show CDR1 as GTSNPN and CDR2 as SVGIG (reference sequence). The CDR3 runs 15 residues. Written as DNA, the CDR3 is TGTGCCTGGAGTGTACCCTATGGGTTTCAAGAGACCCAGTACTTC. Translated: CAWSVPYGFQETQYF.

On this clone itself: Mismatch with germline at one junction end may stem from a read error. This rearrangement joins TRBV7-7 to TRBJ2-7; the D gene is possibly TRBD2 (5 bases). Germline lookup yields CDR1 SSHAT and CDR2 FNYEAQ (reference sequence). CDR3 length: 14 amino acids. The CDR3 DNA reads TGTGCTAGCAGCTTAGCCTACGGGACCTACGAGCAGTACTTC. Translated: CASSLAYGTYEQYF.

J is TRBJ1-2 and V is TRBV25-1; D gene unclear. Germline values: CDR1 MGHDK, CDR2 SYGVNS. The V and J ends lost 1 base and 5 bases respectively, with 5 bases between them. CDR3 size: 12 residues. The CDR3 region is CASSEFPYGYTF. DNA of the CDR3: TGTGCCAGCAGTGAATTTCCATATGGCTACACCTTC.

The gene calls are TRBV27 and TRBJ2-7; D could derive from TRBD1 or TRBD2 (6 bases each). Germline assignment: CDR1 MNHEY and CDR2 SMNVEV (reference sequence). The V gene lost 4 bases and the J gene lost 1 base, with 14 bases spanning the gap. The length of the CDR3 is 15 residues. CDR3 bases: TGTGCCAGCAGTTCGTGGACAGCGGGTTCCTACGAGCAGTACTTC. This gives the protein CASSSWTAGSYEQYF.

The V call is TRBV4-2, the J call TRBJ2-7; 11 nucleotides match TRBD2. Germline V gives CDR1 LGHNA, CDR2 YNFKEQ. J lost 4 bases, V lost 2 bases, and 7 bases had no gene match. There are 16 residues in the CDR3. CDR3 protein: CASSQILAGETYEQYF. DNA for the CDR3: TGTGCCAGCAGCCAAATACTAGCGGGAGAGACGTACGAGCAGTACTTC.

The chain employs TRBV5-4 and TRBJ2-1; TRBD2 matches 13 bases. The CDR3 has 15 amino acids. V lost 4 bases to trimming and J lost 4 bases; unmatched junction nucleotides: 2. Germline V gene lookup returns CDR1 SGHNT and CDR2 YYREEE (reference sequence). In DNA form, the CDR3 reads TGTGCCAGCAGCCGGACTAGCGGGGGTTACAATGAGCAGTTCTTC. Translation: CASSRTSGGYNEQFF.

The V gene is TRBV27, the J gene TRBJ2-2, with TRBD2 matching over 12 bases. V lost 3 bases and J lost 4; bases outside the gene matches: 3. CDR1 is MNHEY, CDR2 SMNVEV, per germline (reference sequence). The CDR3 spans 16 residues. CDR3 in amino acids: CASSLVTSGSTGELFF. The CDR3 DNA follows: TGTGCCAGCAGTTTGGTGACTAGCGGGAGCACCGGGGAGCTGTTTTTT.

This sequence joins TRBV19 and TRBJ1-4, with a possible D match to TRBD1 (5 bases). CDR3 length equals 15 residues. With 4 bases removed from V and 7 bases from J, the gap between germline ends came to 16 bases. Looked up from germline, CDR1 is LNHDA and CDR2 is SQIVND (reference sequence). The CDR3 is CASSTRREGSEKLFF. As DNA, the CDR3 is TGTGCCAGTAGTACGAGGAGGGAGGGGAGTGAAAAACTGTTTTTT.

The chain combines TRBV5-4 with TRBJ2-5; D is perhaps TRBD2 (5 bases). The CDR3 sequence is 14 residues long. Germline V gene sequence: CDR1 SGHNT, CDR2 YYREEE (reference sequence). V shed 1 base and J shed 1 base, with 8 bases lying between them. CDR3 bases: TGTGCCAGCAGCTTGTTCAGCGGCCAAGAGACCCAGTACTTC. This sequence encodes CASSLFSGQETQYF. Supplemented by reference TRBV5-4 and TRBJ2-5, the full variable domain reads ETGVTQSPTHLIKTRGQQVTLRCSSQSGHNTVSWYQQALGQGPQFIFQYYREEENGRGNFPPRFSGLQFPNYSSELNVNALELDDSALYLCASSLFSGQETQYFGPGTRLLVL.

CDR3 coding DNA: TGTGCCAGCAGCGTAGATGTGAACACCGGGGAGCTGTTTTTT. Protein product: CASSVDVNTGELFF. The chain couples TRBV9 to TRBJ2-2; D ambiguous. Germline V gene data show CDR1 as SGDLS and CDR2 as YYNGEE. V was pared by 0 bases and J by 1 base, with 4 bases between. The CDR3 covers 14 residues.

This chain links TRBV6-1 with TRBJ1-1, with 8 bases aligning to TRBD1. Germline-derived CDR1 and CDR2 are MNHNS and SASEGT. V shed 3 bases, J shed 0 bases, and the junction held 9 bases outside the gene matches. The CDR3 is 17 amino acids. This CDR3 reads CASSDRQGTNMNTEAFF. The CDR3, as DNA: TGTGCCAGCAGTGATCGACAGGGGACGAATATGAACACTGAAGCTTTCTTT.

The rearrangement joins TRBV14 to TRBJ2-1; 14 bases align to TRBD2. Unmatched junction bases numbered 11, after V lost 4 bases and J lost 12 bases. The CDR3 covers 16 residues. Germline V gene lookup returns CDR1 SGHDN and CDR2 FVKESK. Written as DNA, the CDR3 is TGTGCCAGCAGCCCAACCCGGGGACTAGCGGGAGTAGGGCAGTTCTTC. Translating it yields CASSPTRGLAGVGQFF. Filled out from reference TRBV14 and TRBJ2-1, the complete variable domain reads EAGVTQFPSHSVIEKGQTVTLRCDPISGHDNLYWYRRVMGKEIKFLLHFVKESKQDESGMPNNRFLAERTGGTYSTLKVQPAELEDSGVYFCASSPTRGLAGVGQFFGPGTRLTVL.

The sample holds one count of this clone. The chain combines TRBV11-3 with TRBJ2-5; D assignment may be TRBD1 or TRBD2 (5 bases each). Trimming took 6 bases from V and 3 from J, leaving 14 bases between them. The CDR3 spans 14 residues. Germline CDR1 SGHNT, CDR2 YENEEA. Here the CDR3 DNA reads TGTGCCAGCAGGGACTTCGGACACGAAGAGACCCAGTACTTC. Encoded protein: CASRDFGHEETQYF.

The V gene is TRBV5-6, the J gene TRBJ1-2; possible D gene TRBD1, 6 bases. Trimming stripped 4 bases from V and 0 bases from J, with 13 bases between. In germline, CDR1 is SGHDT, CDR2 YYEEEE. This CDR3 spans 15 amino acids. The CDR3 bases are TGTGCCAGCAGCGCCCGGGACATCCCTAACTATGGCTACACCTTC. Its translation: CASSARDIPNYGYTF.

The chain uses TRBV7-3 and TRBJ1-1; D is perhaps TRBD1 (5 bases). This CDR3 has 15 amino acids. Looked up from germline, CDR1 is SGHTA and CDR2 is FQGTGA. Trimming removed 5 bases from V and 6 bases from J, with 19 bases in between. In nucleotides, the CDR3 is TGTGCCAGCAGCCCGACCCGACAGTCTAGCTCTGAAGCTTTCTTT. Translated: CASSPTRQSSSEAFF.

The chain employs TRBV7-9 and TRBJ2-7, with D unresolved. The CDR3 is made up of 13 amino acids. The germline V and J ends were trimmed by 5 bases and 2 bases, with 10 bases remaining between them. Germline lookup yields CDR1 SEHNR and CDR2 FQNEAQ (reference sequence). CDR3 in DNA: TGTGCCAGCAGCCCAGGAGTCGCCTACGAGCAGTACTTC. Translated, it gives CASSPGVAYEQYF.

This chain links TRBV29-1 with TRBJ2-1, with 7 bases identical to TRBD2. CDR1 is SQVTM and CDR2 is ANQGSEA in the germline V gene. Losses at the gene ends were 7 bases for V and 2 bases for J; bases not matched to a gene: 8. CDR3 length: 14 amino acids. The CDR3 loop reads CSGTPSGTYNEQFF. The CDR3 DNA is TGCAGCGGGACTCCTAGCGGTACCTACAATGAGCAGTTCTTC.

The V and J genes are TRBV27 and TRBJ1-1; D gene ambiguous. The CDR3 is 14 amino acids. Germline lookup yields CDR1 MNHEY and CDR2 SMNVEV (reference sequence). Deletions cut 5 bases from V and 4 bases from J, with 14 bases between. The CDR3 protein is CASSHELIGTEAFF. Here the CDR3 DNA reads TGTGCCAGCAGTCACGAGTTGATAGGCACTGAAGCTTTCTTT.

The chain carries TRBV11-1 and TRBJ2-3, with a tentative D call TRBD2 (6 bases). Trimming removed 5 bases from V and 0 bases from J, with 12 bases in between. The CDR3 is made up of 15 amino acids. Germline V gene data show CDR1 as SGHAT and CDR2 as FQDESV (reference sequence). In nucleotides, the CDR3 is TGTGCCAGCAGCCTAAGCGGGTCTAGCACAGATACGCAGTATTTT. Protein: CASSLSGSSTDTQYF.

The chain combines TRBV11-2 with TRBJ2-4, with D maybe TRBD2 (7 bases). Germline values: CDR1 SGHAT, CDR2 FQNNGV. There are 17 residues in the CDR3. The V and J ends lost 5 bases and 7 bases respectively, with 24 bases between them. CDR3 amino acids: CASSPPGRAEGGNIQYF. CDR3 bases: TGTGCCAGCAGCCCCCCTGGGCGAGCGGAGGGGGGGAACATTCAGTACTTC. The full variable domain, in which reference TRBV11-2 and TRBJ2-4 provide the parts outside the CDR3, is EAGVAQSPRYKIIEKRQSVAFWCNPISGHATLYWYQQILGQGPKLLIQFQNNGVVDDSQLPKDRFSAERLKGVDSTLKIQPAKLEDSAVYLCASSPPGRAEGGNIQYFGAGTRLSVL.

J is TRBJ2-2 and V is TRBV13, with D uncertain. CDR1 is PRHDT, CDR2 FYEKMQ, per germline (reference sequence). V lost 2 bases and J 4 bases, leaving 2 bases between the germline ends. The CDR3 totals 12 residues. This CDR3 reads CASSLSTGELFF. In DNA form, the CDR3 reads TGTGCCAGCAGCTTAAGCACCGGGGAGCTGTTTTTT.

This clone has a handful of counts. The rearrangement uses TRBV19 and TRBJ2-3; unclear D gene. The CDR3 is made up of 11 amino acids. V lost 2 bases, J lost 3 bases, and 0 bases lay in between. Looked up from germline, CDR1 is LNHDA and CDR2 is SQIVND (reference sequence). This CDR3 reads CASSITDTQYF. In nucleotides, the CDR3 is TGTGCCAGTAGTATAACAGATACGCAGTATTTT.

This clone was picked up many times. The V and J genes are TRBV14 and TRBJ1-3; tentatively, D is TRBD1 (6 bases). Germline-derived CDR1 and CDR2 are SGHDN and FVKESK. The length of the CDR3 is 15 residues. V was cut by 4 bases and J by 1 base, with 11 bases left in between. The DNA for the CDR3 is TGTGCCAGCAGCCGATTTCAGGGGTCTGGAAACACCATATATTTT. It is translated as CASSRFQGSGNTIYF.

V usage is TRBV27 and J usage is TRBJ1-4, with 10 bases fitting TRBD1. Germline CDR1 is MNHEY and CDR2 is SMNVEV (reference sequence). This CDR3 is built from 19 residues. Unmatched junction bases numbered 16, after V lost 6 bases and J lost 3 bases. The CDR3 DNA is TGTGCCAGCAGCCTCCGACAGGGGGCGCGGGGCCTCGCTAATGAAAAACTGTTTTTT. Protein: CASSLRQGARGLANEKLFF. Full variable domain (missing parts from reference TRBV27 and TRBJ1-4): EAQVTQNPRYLITVTGKKLTVTCSQNMNHEYMSWYRQDPGLGLRQIYYSMNVEVTDKGDVPEGYKVSRKEKRNFPLILESPSPNQTSLYFCASSLRQGARGLANEKLFFGSGTQLSVL.

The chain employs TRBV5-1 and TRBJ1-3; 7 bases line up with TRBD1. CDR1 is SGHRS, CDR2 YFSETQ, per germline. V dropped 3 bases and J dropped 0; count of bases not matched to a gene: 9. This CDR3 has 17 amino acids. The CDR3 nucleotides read TGCGCCAGCAGCTCTCGGCTCAGGGGGGTCTCTGGAAACACCATATATTTT. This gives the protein CASSSRLRGVSGNTIYF.